There are many counts of the clone carrying this TCR beta chain. This sample stems from a study of metastatic and nonmetastatic thyroid tumors. Across the study: It was across blood and tumor or nodule tissue from malignant and benign thyroid patients that repertoires were compared.

TCRdb re-called clones via MiXCR from the PCR reads. The repertoire holds around 40,000 clones, with about 18% as singletons. Looked up from germline, CDR1 is WSHSY and CDR2 is SAAADI. J was trimmed by 6 bases and V by 3 bases; bases with no gene match: 9. The CDR3 extends over 15 amino acids. Thyroid surgery was performed in patients who had received no treatment beforehand. The clonotype was recovered from a male donor with papillary thyroid cancer or a benign thyroid nodule (not recorded which). Some clones in this sample may be carry-over from other donors' samples. Sequenced material: blood. The chain joins TRBV10-2 to TRBJ2-5; 8 bases are shared with TRBD2. The CDR3 here is CASSDSGVGQKTQYF. CDR3 in DNA: TGCGCCAGCAGTGATAGCGGGGTAGGTCAGAAGACCCAGTACTTC.